A selection of T cell receptor beta chains follows, all from one sample in a study of T cells in Graves' hyperthyroidism and ophthalmopathy. TCRdb independently ran MiXCR on the multiplex PCR reads; one entry per CDR3 protein. The data contain some 700,000 distinct CDR3 sequences, roughly 17% of them singletons. The sample comprised blood. These receptors originate from a man in his fifties with Graves' hyperthyroidism. Both conserved end residues are part of each CDR3. D genes are given only for firm matches. Clone size is given for some rows only: seen once, a few or many times, or a class if the clone is expanded.

v_call: TRBV14; d_call: -; clone_size: many; j_call: TRBJ2-1; cdr3_nt: TGTGCCAGCAGCCAAAAAATGCGGGACAATGAGCAGTTCTTC; cdr3_aa: CASSQKMRDNEQFF
v_call: TRBV7-8; d_call: TRBD1; clone_size: many; j_call: TRBJ2-1; cdr3_nt: TGTGCCAGCAGCTTAGTCTGGAGAGGGGGCATCTACAATGAGCAGTTCTTC; cdr3_aa: CASSLVWRGGIYNEQFF
v_call: TRBV19; d_call: -; clone_size: few; j_call: TRBJ1-5; cdr3_nt: TGTGCCAGTAGTGGACCGGGACACGAAGAACAGCCCCAGCATTTT; cdr3_aa: CASSGPGHEEQPQHF
v_call: TRBV28; d_call: -; clone_size: many; j_call: TRBJ2-7; cdr3_nt: TGTGCCACCCGACAGGATCGCTACGAGCAGTACTTC; cdr3_aa: CATRQDRYEQYF
v_call: TRBV15; d_call: -; clone_size: many; j_call: TRBJ2-7; cdr3_nt: TGTGCCACCAGCAGAGATCACAAGGGGGATTACGAGCAGTACTTC; cdr3_aa: CATSRDHKGDYEQYF
v_call: TRBV29-1; d_call: -; clone_size: -; j_call: TRBJ2-1; cdr3_nt: TGCAGCGTTGAAGAAGGTGAGCAGTTCTTC; cdr3_aa: CSVEEGEQFF
v_call: TRBV20-1; d_call: -; clone_size: -; j_call: TRBJ1-1; cdr3_nt: TGCAGTGCTAGACCCGAGCGGGGACTGTACACTGAAGCTTTCTTT; cdr3_aa: CSARPERGLYTEAFF
v_call: TRBV7-8; d_call: TRBD1; clone_size: many; j_call: TRBJ2-1; cdr3_nt: TGTGCCAGCAGCCCCGGGACAGGGTTAAGCAATGAGCAGTTCTTC; cdr3_aa: CASSPGTGLSNEQFF
v_call: TRBV28; d_call: -; clone_size: many; j_call: TRBJ1-2; cdr3_nt: TGTGCCAGCAGTGACCGACCCTTCCGACAGCGACTCTTGGGCTACACCTTC; cdr3_aa: CASSDRPFRQRLLGYTF
v_call: TRBV20-1; d_call: -; clone_size: -; j_call: TRBJ2-1; cdr3_nt: TGCAGTGCTAACCCCGCTAACTGGCGGAGCTCCTACAATGAGCAGTTCTTC; cdr3_aa: CSANPANWRSSYNEQFF
v_call: TRBV3-1; d_call: -; clone_size: -; j_call: TRBJ2-5; cdr3_nt: TGTGCCAGCAGCCAAGATTTGCGGGGAGGAGAGACCCAGTACTTC; cdr3_aa: CASSQDLRGGETQYF
v_call: TRBV5-6; d_call: TRBD1; clone_size: -; j_call: TRBJ1-5; cdr3_nt: TGTGCCAGCAGCTCACAGGGGTCCCGGCAGCCCCAGCATTTT; cdr3_aa: CASSSQGSRQPQHF
v_call: TRBV13; d_call: -; clone_size: -; j_call: TRBJ1-2; cdr3_nt: TGTGCCAGCAGCAAGAAAGGGGACGGCTACTATGGCTACACCTTC; cdr3_aa: CASSKKGDGYYGYTF
v_call: TRBV5-4; d_call: -; clone_size: -; j_call: TRBJ2-5; cdr3_nt: TGTGCCAGCAGCCGTCGGGTGAAGGAAGAGACCCAGTACTTC; cdr3_aa: CASSRRVKEETQYF
v_call: TRBV6-1; d_call: -; clone_size: many; j_call: TRBJ2-7; cdr3_nt: TGTGCCAGCAGTTATGAAGAAGGTCACTACGAGCAGTACTTC; cdr3_aa: CASSYEEGHYEQYF
v_call: TRBV10-2; d_call: -; clone_size: -; j_call: TRBJ2-1; cdr3_nt: TGCGCCAGCAGTGATTTGAGTAATGAGCAGTTCTTC; cdr3_aa: CASSDLSNEQFF
v_call: TRBV19; d_call: -; clone_size: few; j_call: TRBJ2-5; cdr3_nt: TGTGCCAGTAGTATGTCAGAACAAGAGACCCAGTACTTC; cdr3_aa: CASSMSEQETQYF
v_call: TRBV28; d_call: -; clone_size: many; j_call: TRBJ2-1; cdr3_nt: TGTGCCAGTAGGGACGAGTACAATGAGCAGTTCTTC; cdr3_aa: CASRDEYNEQFF
v_call: TRBV7-2; d_call: -; clone_size: -; j_call: TRBJ2-7; cdr3_nt: TGTGCCAGCAGCTATTGGGACGAGCAGTACTTC; cdr3_aa: CASSYWDEQYF
v_call: TRBV7-2; d_call: -; clone_size: many; j_call: TRBJ2-1; cdr3_nt: TGTGCCAGCAGGCGAACAGGGTTTGGGAGGAATGAGCAGTTCTTC; cdr3_aa: CASRRTGFGRNEQFF
v_call: TRBV10-3; d_call: -; clone_size: -; j_call: TRBJ2-5; cdr3_nt: TGTACCATCAGTACGAATCACCGGGTCAGCGACCAAGAGACCCAGTACTTC; cdr3_aa: CTISTNHRVSDQETQYF
v_call: TRBV20-1; d_call: -; clone_size: -; j_call: TRBJ1-1; cdr3_nt: TGCAGTGCTATGAACATGGGAACTGAAGCTTTCTTT; cdr3_aa: CSAMNMGTEAFF
v_call: TRBV28; d_call: -; clone_size: many; j_call: TRBJ1-6; cdr3_nt: TGTGCCAGCAGTCGACAGATGGATAATTCACCCCTCCACTTT; cdr3_aa: CASSRQMDNSPLHF
v_call: TRBV19; d_call: -; clone_size: -; j_call: TRBJ2-3; cdr3_nt: TGTGCCAGTAGTATCGCCATGTCAGATACGCAGTATTTT; cdr3_aa: CASSIAMSDTQYF
v_call: TRBV7-7; d_call: -; clone_size: -; j_call: TRBJ2-1; cdr3_nt: TGTGCTAGCAGCCTCAACCAAGTTGGGGAGGAGCAGTTCTTC; cdr3_aa: CASSLNQVGEEQFF
v_call: TRBV11-2; d_call: -; clone_size: many; j_call: TRBJ2-7; cdr3_nt: TGTGCCAGCAGCTTACCGGGAGTCAGGTACGAGCAGTACTTC; cdr3_aa: CASSLPGVRYEQYF
v_call: TRBV28; d_call: TRBD2; clone_size: many; j_call: TRBJ2-1; cdr3_nt: TGTGCCAGCAACGAACTAGCGGGAGGATCTGGGAAGCAGTTCTTC; cdr3_aa: CASNELAGGSGKQFF
v_call: TRBV28; d_call: -; clone_size: many; j_call: TRBJ2-7; cdr3_nt: TGTGCCAGCAGAGTACAGGGCCAATTCTACGAGCAGTACTTC; cdr3_aa: CASRVQGQFYEQYF
v_call: TRBV7-9; d_call: -; clone_size: -; j_call: TRBJ1-4; cdr3_nt: TGTGCCAGTCGTTCGGGAGTAACTAATGAAAAACTGTTTTTT; cdr3_aa: CASRSGVTNEKLFF
v_call: TRBV9; d_call: -; clone_size: few; j_call: TRBJ2-1; cdr3_nt: TGTGCCAGCAGCGCCCCCCCCTACAATGAGCAGTTCTTC; cdr3_aa: CASSAPPYNEQFF
v_call: TRBV28; d_call: -; clone_size: many; j_call: TRBJ1-1; cdr3_nt: TGTGCCAGCAGTTTGGCCGGGAGGTCGGCTTTCTTT; cdr3_aa: CASSLAGRSAFF
v_call: TRBV5-1; d_call: TRBD1; clone_size: many; j_call: TRBJ2-7; cdr3_nt: TGCGCCAGCAGCTCTGACAGGGGCCGAGAGCAGTACTTC; cdr3_aa: CASSSDRGREQYF
v_call: TRBV7-2; d_call: TRBD2; clone_size: many; j_call: TRBJ2-5; cdr3_nt: TGTGCCAGCAGCCACCGACTAGCGGGAGGGGTAATGTCAGAGACCCAGTACTTC; cdr3_aa: CASSHRLAGGVMSETQYF
v_call: TRBV27; d_call: -; clone_size: many; j_call: TRBJ1-3; cdr3_nt: TGTGCCAGCAGTCCAAGTCGCATCTCTGGAAACACCATATATTTT; cdr3_aa: CASSPSRISGNTIYF
v_call: TRBV5-1; d_call: -; clone_size: many; j_call: TRBJ2-7; cdr3_nt: TGCGCCAGCAGCTTGGGATCCGACTCGGGCGAGCAGTACTTC; cdr3_aa: CASSLGSDSGEQYF
v_call: TRBV5-1; d_call: -; clone_size: few; j_call: TRBJ2-1; cdr3_nt: TGCGCCAGCAGCTTGTCCTCTGGTATTGGCTCCTACAATGAGCAGTTCTTC; cdr3_aa: CASSLSSGIGSYNEQFF
v_call: TRBV20-1; d_call: TRBD2; clone_size: -; j_call: TRBJ2-7; cdr3_nt: TGCAGTGCTAGAGATTCGGGACTAGCGGCCTACGAGCAGTACTTC; cdr3_aa: CSARDSGLAAYEQYF
v_call: TRBV29-1; d_call: TRBD2; clone_size: many; j_call: TRBJ2-2; cdr3_nt: TGCAGCGTTGATTTTAGCGGGAGCATCACCGGGGAGCTGTTTTTT; cdr3_aa: CSVDFSGSITGELFF
v_call: TRBV7-9; d_call: TRBD1; clone_size: many; j_call: TRBJ2-5; cdr3_nt: TGTGCCAGCAGCTCCCTGGACAGGGCCGAAGAGACCCAGTACTTC; cdr3_aa: CASSSLDRAEETQYF
v_call: TRBV5-1; d_call: TRBD1; clone_size: many; j_call: TRBJ2-5; cdr3_nt: TGCGCCAGCAGCACGAACCCGGGACAGGGTATAGAGACCCAGTACTTC; cdr3_aa: CASSTNPGQGIETQYF
v_call: TRBV27; d_call: -; clone_size: -; j_call: TRBJ2-1; cdr3_nt: TGTGCCAGCAGTCCCCGGGGGCGCAATGAGCAGTTCTTC; cdr3_aa: CASSPRGRNEQFF
v_call: TRBV20-1; d_call: TRBD1; clone_size: -; j_call: TRBJ1-2; cdr3_nt: TGCAGTGCTAAGGACAGGGGGCATGGCTACACCTTC; cdr3_aa: CSAKDRGHGYTF
v_call: TRBV5-6; d_call: -; clone_size: few; j_call: TRBJ1-6; cdr3_nt: TGTGCCAGCAGCTCTATTTGGACCACTAATTCACCCCTCCACTTT; cdr3_aa: CASSSIWTTNSPLHF
v_call: TRBV24-1; d_call: -; clone_size: many; j_call: TRBJ1-1; cdr3_nt: TGTGCCACCACTCGGACGGGGAACACTGAAGCTTTCTTT; cdr3_aa: CATTRTGNTEAFF
v_call: TRBV28; d_call: TRBD2; clone_size: many; j_call: TRBJ2-5; cdr3_nt: TGTGCCAGCAGTTTTGGGCGGGAGTTCAGAGAGACCCAGTACTTC; cdr3_aa: CASSFGREFRETQYF
v_call: TRBV28; d_call: -; clone_size: many; j_call: TRBJ2-7; cdr3_nt: TGTGCCAGCAGTTTAAGCACAGTTTACTACGAGCAGTACTTC; cdr3_aa: CASSLSTVYYEQYF
v_call: TRBV6-1; d_call: TRBD1; clone_size: -; j_call: TRBJ1-2; cdr3_nt: TGTGCCAGCAGCGATAAGGACAGGGGGCCGTATGGCTACACCTTC; cdr3_aa: CASSDKDRGPYGYTF
v_call: TRBV18; d_call: TRBD2; clone_size: many; j_call: TRBJ2-1; cdr3_nt: TGTGCCAGCTCACCACCAAGGACTAGCGGGTCCTACAATGAGCAGTTCTTC; cdr3_aa: CASSPPRTSGSYNEQFF
v_call: TRBV5-6; d_call: -; clone_size: few; j_call: TRBJ2-2; cdr3_nt: TGTGCCAGCCCAGACGAGGCCGGGGAGCTGTTTTTT; cdr3_aa: CASPDEAGELFF
v_call: TRBV18; d_call: TRBD1; clone_size: few; j_call: TRBJ2-3; cdr3_nt: TGTGCCAGCTCACGATCGACAGGGGTCGCGGTCCCAGATACGCAGTATTTT; cdr3_aa: CASSRSTGVAVPDTQYF
v_call: TRBV12-3/TRBV12-4; d_call: -; clone_size: -; j_call: TRBJ1-2; cdr3_nt: TGTGCCAGCAGTTTACAAGATAACTATGGCTACACCTTC; cdr3_aa: CASSLQDNYGYTF
v_call: TRBV30; d_call: TRBD2; clone_size: many; j_call: TRBJ2-5; cdr3_nt: TGTGCCTGGAGTTCGACTAGCGGGGGTGGGTACCAAGAGACCCAGTACTTC; cdr3_aa: CAWSSTSGGGYQETQYF
v_call: TRBV28; d_call: -; clone_size: many; j_call: TRBJ1-1; cdr3_nt: TGTGCCAGCAGCTGGAGGTGGGTCAGGGCGGTTGGTGAAGCTTTCTTT; cdr3_aa: CASSWRWVRAVGEAFF